These T cell receptor beta chains were read from a single sample in a study of control samples from healthy donors and cancer patients. Assay used: immunoSEQ multiplex PCR; TCRdb lists only in-frame clones, some missing. The sample includes about 170,000 clones, roughly 89% of them seen just once. Material for sequencing was blood. These TCRs come from a man under 40 in good health. Each CDR3 is given with its conserved first and last residue. A D gene is named only where the DNA matches it firmly. Clone size is not always given. Where it is, it says once, few, many or a class for expanded clones.

V	D	J	size	DNA	CDR3
TRBV5-1	.	TRBJ1-2	.	TGCGCCAGCAGCGGAGAGCCGGACGGATTTAACTATGGCTACACCTTC	CASSGEPDGFNYGYTF
TRBV7-3	.	TRBJ1-2	.	TGTGCCAGCAGCTTCTACCCGGGGGCTAACTATGGCTACACCTTC	CASSFYPGANYGYTF
TRBV6-1	.	TRBJ1-5	once	TGTGCCAGCAGTGAAGCGCTTCTACAGGTCCAGCATTTT	CASSEALLQVQHF
TRBV7-9	.	TRBJ2-5	.	TGTGCCAGCAGCTCTTACCCCCACCAAGAGACCCAGTACTTC	CASSSYPHQETQYF
TRBV2	.	TRBJ2-1	.	TGTGCCAGCTCACGAGGGGGTAAGCCCTACAATGAGCAGTTCTTC	CASSRGGKPYNEQFF
TRBV5-1	TRBD2	TRBJ2-3	once	TGCGCCAGCAGTCCGGGACTAGCGGGTGGGGTAACAGATACGCAGTATTTT	CASSPGLAGGVTDTQYF
TRBV4-1	.	TRBJ2-7	.	TGCGCCAGCAGCCAAACGGACAACTCCTACGAGCAGTACTTC	CASSQTDNSYEQYF
TRBV4-3	TRBD2	TRBJ2-3	.	TGCGCCAGCAGCCAAGTTGTCGGGACTAGCAATCCCACAGATACGCAGTATTTT	CASSQVVGTSNPTDTQYF
TRBV6-1	.	TRBJ1-1	.	TGTGCCAGCAGTGAAGGGCGATGGACGGAAGCTTTCTTT	CASSEGRWTEAFF
TRBV11-3	TRBD1	TRBJ2-2	.	TGTGCCAGCAGCCCGCCCGGGACAGGGGAGTCCGGGGAGCTGTTTTTT	CASSPPGTGESGELFF
TRBV7-3	.	TRBJ2-2	.	TGTGCCAGCAGCTTAACCCAGCGGGAGCTGTTTTTT	CASSLTQRELFF
TRBV27	.	TRBJ1-6	.	TGTGCCAGCAGTTTAAGAGGGGGTTCTAGCTCCTATAATTCACCCCTCCACTTT	CASSLRGGSSSYNSPLHF
TRBV21-1	.	TRBJ2-7	.	TGTGCCAGCAGCGGGCCCTGGAGAAGCCACGGGGGGTCCTACGAGCAGTACTTC	CASSGPWRSHGGSYEQYF
TRBV29-1	.	TRBJ2-3	.	TGCAGCGTTGAAGTCGGGCAGGCCACAGATACGCAGTATTTT	CSVEVGQATDTQYF
TRBV27	.	TRBJ1-2	.	TGTGCCAGCAGTCCCCTCCCGGCTAACTATGGCTACACCTTC	CASSPLPANYGYTF
TRBV6-6	.	TRBJ1-2	.	TGTGCCAGCAGTCCCGGCACCAACTATGGCTACACCTTC	CASSPGTNYGYTF
TRBV24-1	.	TRBJ2-1	.	TGTGCCACCAGTGATAAGGTCGGGTTAAAGGTCGATGAGCAGTTCTTC	CATSDKVGLKVDEQFF
TRBV19	.	TRBJ2-5	.	TGTGCCAGTAGTGTTAACTGGGCCGGGGAGACCCAGTACTTC	CASSVNWAGETQYF
TRBV2	.	TRBJ2-1	.	TGTGCCAGCAATAAATTCCACTCCTACAATGAGCAGTTCTTC	CASNKFHSYNEQFF
TRBV27	TRBD2	TRBJ2-7	.	TGTGCCAGCAGTTTATCAACTAGCGGGCTCTACGAGCAGTACTTC	CASSLSTSGLYEQYF
TRBV19	.	TRBJ2-3	once	TGTGCCAGTAGTGCAGAGCAAAGGGGTTTGGGAGCAGATACGCAGTATTTT	CASSAEQRGLGADTQYF
TRBV10-3	.	TRBJ1-2	.	TGTGCCATCAGTGAGAGCTTACGTGATGATGGCTACACCTTC	CAISESLRDDGYTF
TRBV6-2/TRBV6-3	.	TRBJ2-3	once	TGTGCCAGCAGTTACTCGAAAGATACGCAGTATTTT	CASSYSKDTQYF
TRBV25-1	.	TRBJ1-3	once	TGTGCCAGCAGTGAACCCGGGGTGGGAAACACCATATATTTT	CASSEPGVGNTIYF
TRBV18	.	TRBJ1-2	.	TGTGCCAGCTCTCGGGAAGAACACTATGGCTACACCTTC	CASSREEHYGYTF
TRBV6-6	.	TRBJ2-7	once	TGTGCCAGCATCAAACGGGGGCGAGTCTCATCCTACGAGCAGTACTTC	CASIKRGRVSSYEQYF
TRBV6-2/TRBV6-3	.	TRBJ1-6	.	TGTGCCAGCAGTTTAACCACAGAAAGACGGGATCCGAATTCACCCCTCCACTTT	CASSLTTERRDPNSPLHF
TRBV6-5	.	TRBJ1-2	.	TGTGCCACCCTAGGCCAGAACTTCCGCGGCGGCTACACCTTC	CATLGQNFRGGYTF
TRBV28	TRBD1	TRBJ1-5	.	TGTGCCAGCAGCCGCCGACAGGGCGGTCAGCCCCAGCATTTT	CASSRRQGGQPQHF
TRBV28	TRBD1	TRBJ1-5	.	TGTGCCAGCAGTTTGGGGACAGGCAATCAGCCCCAGCATTTT	CASSLGTGNQPQHF
TRBV25-1	.	TRBJ1-4	.	TGTGCCAGCAGTGAATTTGCAGGGGAGGGAAAACTGTTTTTT	CASSEFAGEGKLFF
TRBV4-3	TRBD1	TRBJ2-7	.	TGCGCCAGCAGCCAAGATCTTCATTTTGGGGACAGGATATACGAGCAGTACTTC	CASSQDLHFGDRIYEQYF
TRBV9	TRBD2	TRBJ2-1	.	TGTGCCAGCAGCAACATAGCGGGGGTTTACAATGAGCAGTTCTTC	CASSNIAGVYNEQFF
TRBV7-6	.	TRBJ1-6	.	TGTGCCAGCAGCTTAAGTTACACCCGGATGGGTTCACCCCTCCACTTT	CASSLSYTRMGSPLHF
TRBV7-7	.	TRBJ2-5	.	TGTGCCAGCAGCTTAGGAGGTGCATGGGGGGCGGAGACCCAGTACTTC	CASSLGGAWGAETQYF
TRBV19	.	TRBJ2-2	.	TGTGCCAGTGGACTCCGAGATCACACCGGGGAGCTGTTTTTT	CASGLRDHTGELFF
TRBV5-4	TRBD1	TRBJ1-1	few	TGTGCCAGCAGCGTTCCGGGACAGGGAAGGGTCACTGAAGCTTTCTTT	CASSVPGQGRVTEAFF
TRBV11-2	TRBD2	TRBJ2-2	.	TGTGCCAGCAGACATTGGGGACTAGCGGAGAACACCGGGGAGCTGTTTTTT	CASRHWGLAENTGELFF
TRBV10-3	.	TRBJ1-5	.	TGTGCCATCAGTGAAGGGGGAAAGGGCCAAAGCAATCAGCCCCAGCATTTT	CAISEGGKGQSNQPQHF
TRBV18	TRBD2	TRBJ2-3	.	TGTGCCAGCTCACCCGGGACTAGCGGGAGGGTCACAGATACGCAGTATTTT	CASSPGTSGRVTDTQYF
TRBV2	.	TRBJ2-1	.	TGTGCCAGCAGGCTCCGGGACCTTCCTTCCTACAATGAGCAGTTCTTC	CASRLRDLPSYNEQFF
TRBV25-1	.	TRBJ2-7	.	TGTGCCAGCATGGCCTTCACAGGGCCCTACGAGCAGTACTTC	CASMAFTGPYEQYF
TRBV6-2/TRBV6-3	TRBD2	TRBJ2-7	.	TGTGCCAGCAGTTACCCGCCGGGGGGGCGTAGGTCCTACGAGCAGTACTTC	CASSYPPGGRRSYEQYF
TRBV15	.	TRBJ1-5	.	TGTGCCACCACGACGGATAGCAATCAGCCCCAGCATTTT	CATTTDSNQPQHF
TRBV4-3	.	TRBJ2-3	few	TGCGCCAGCAGCCAAGAGGGGGGCAGGGCGACAGATACGCAGTATTTT	CASSQEGGRATDTQYF
TRBV24-1	.	TRBJ2-2	.	TGTGCCACCAGTGGTTGGGGCCAGGCCGGGGAGCTGTTTTTT	CATSGWGQAGELFF
TRBV2	TRBD1	TRBJ1-4	.	TGTGCCAGCATCCGGGACAGCCGAAATGAAAAACTGTTTTTT	CASIRDSRNEKLFF
TRBV3-1/TRBV3-2	.	TRBJ1-3	.	TGTGCCACCAGGATTAGCTCTGGAAACACCATATATTTT	CATRISSGNTIYF
TRBV19	TRBD1	TRBJ1-4	.	TGTGCCAGTAGTACCCGGGACAGGGGGACTAATGAAAAACTGTTTTTT	CASSTRDRGTNEKLFF
TRBV19	.	TRBJ1-5	once	TGTGCCAGTAGTATATACCTCCGGGACGGTCTGAGACCCCAGCATTTT	CASSIYLRDGLRPQHF
TRBV11-2	TRBD2	TRBJ2-1	.	TGTGCCAGCAGCCCGAAGCCGCTAAGCGGGAGCTCCTACAATGAGCAGTTCTTC	CASSPKPLSGSSYNEQFF
TRBV5-8	.	TRBJ1-4	.	TGTGCCAGCAGCTTGATTCGGGGGGTGACTAATGAAAAACTGTTTTTT	CASSLIRGVTNEKLFF
TRBV6-4	TRBD1	TRBJ1-2	.	TGTGCCAGCAGGGGACAGGGGGCGGATGGCTACACCTTC	CASRGQGADGYTF
TRBV6-5	.	TRBJ1-5	once	TGTGCCAGCAGGGGAAATAGCAATCAGCCCCAGCATTTT	CASRGNSNQPQHF
TRBV6-5	TRBD1	TRBJ2-7	.	TGTGCCAGCAGACCCCCCACAGGGGACGAGCAGTACTTC	CASRPPTGDEQYF
TRBV4-1	TRBD1	TRBJ1-3	once	TGCGCCAGCAGCGAGGGACAGGGACCGGGAAACACCATATATTTT	CASSEGQGPGNTIYF
TRBV7-8	TRBD2	TRBJ2-1	.	TGTGCCAGCAGCTTTGGACTAGCGGGAGGATTTAAGGGGAATGAGCAGTTCTTC	CASSFGLAGGFKGNEQFF
TRBV5-1	.	TRBJ2-7	.	TGCGCCAGCAGCCCTGGCGGGCTGCTAAACTACGAGCAGTACTTC	CASSPGGLLNYEQYF
TRBV6-5	.	TRBJ2-1	.	TGTGCCAGCAGTTACGGCCCGGCCTCCTACAATGAGCAGTTCTTC	CASSYGPASYNEQFF
TRBV2	TRBD2	TRBJ2-5	.	TGTGCCAGCAGTGAAGCGCTTCAAGGGAGGGGGACCCAGTACTTC	CASSEALQGRGTQYF